The next 8 T cell receptor beta chains were all read from a single sample in a study of beta chain features in type 1 diabetes (dated by TCRdb to 2016 to 2019). Receptor amplification or capture employed the immunoSEQ multiplex PCR assay. All of the isolated RNA was reverse transcribed with the High Capacity cDNA Reverse Transcription Kit, so expressed TCRB transcripts were sequenced. TCRdb re-hosts the immuneACCESS table, in-frame sequences only. Its copies lack some clones; in the studies checked, an unresolved V gene accounts for under half of them, and the cause for the rest is not known. In all, the sample holds 300,000 to 350,000 clones, and around 9% of those were seen once. 0.9% to 1.1% of the sample rests with the top ten. Here is what the overall study found, with its caveats: A moderate but significant shortening of TCRB CDR3 length was observed in type 1 diabetes patients in all four CD4+ subsets.

Their cognate antigens are unknown. Sequencing input: central memory CD4+ T cells from blood. The receptors shown here come from a man aged 30 to 39 with type 1 diabetes.

This clone has a handful of counts. This chain joins TRBV7-6 and TRBJ1-6; TRBD1 matches at 7 bases. Unmatched junction bases numbered 4, after V lost 6 bases and J lost 8 bases. This CDR3 is 13 amino acids long. Germline-derived CDR1 and CDR2 are SGHVS and FNYEAQ. CDR3 sequence: CASRYTGDSPLHF. CDR3 coding DNA: TGTGCCAGCAGATACACAGGGGATTCACCCCTCCACTTT.

The chain employs TRBV29-1 and TRBJ2-3, with TRBD1 matching 9 bases. CDR1 and CDR2 (germline): SQVTM, ANQGSEA. V was clipped by 4 bases and J by 3 bases; unmatched bases: 8. This CDR3 has 15 amino acids. CDR3 coding DNA: TGCAGCGTTGTAAGCGACAGGGGGAAGACAGATACGCAGTATTTT. This translates into CSVVSDRGKTDTQYF.

This clone showed up just a few times. The rearrangement joins TRBV7-8 to TRBJ2-1, with unresolved D. Looked up from germline, CDR1 is SGHVS and CDR2 is FQNEAQ. This CDR3 comprises 16 residues. Trimming took 5 bases from V and 5 from J, leaving 19 bases between them. The CDR3 nucleotides are TGTGCCAGCAGCCCTAAAAGCTGGGGTGATCACAATGAGCAGTTCTTC. This sequence encodes CASSPKSWGDHNEQFF. The whole variable domain, remainder taken from reference TRBV7-8 and TRBJ2-1, is GAGVSQSPRYKVAKRGQDVALRCDPISGHVSLFWYQQALGQGPEFLTYFQNEAQLDKSGLPSDRFFAERPEGSVSTLKIQRTQQEDSAVYLCASSPKSWGDHNEQFFGPGTRLTVL.

This clone is termed medium-sized. The chain has TRBV7-2 and TRBJ2-3; D might be TRBD1 or TRBD2, each matching 5 bases. CDR1 and CDR2 from the germline V gene are SGHTA and FQGNSA. V was pared by 5 bases and J by 6 bases, with 12 bases between. The CDR3 contains 13 residues. Here the CDR3 reads CASSPGGWDTQYF. CDR3 bases: TGTGCCAGCAGCCCTGGGGGATGGGATACGCAGTATTTT.

This clone came up a few times. The chain combines TRBV27 with TRBJ2-5; D might be TRBD2 (6 bases). Germline V lookup: CDR1 MNHEY, CDR2 SMNVEV (reference sequence). V lost 5 bases and J 0 bases, leaving 10 bases between the germline ends. There are 14 residues in the CDR3. The CDR3 loop reads CASSPRDYQETQYF. CDR3 nucleotide sequence: TGTGCCAGCAGTCCCCGGGACTACCAAGAGACCCAGTACTTC.

The rearrangement joins TRBV10-3 to TRBJ2-3, with D unresolved. V was shortened by 8 bases and J by 0 bases, with 12 bases between the two germline ends. Germline V gene sequence: CDR1 ENHRY, CDR2 SYGVKD. The CDR3 extends over 14 amino acids. The CDR3 coding sequence is TGTGCCATCGCCCGAGGAACTAGCACAGATACGCAGTATTTT. The encoded protein is CAIARGTSTDTQYF.

In its sample, this clone was seen a few times. The V call is TRBV27, the J call TRBJ1-5, with no clear D. Trimming took off 4 bases at V and 7 bases at J, with 14 bases between the two ends. The CDR3 extends over 14 amino acids. The germline V gene has CDR1 MNHEY and CDR2 SMNVEV (reference sequence). The CDR3 DNA follows: TGTGCCAGCAGTTGGTCCTACGAACGCCAGCCCCAGCATTTT. Its protein is CASSWSYERQPQHF.

The rearrangement links TRBV7-8 to TRBJ2-3; 8 nucleotides agree with TRBD2. This CDR3 spans 16 amino acids. J was trimmed by 0 bases and V by 1 base; bases with no gene match: 3. Germline values: CDR1 SGHVS, CDR2 FQNEAQ. The CDR3 reads CASSLVLAGSTDTQYF. The DNA of the CDR3 is TGTGCCAGCAGCTTAGTCCTAGCGGGTAGCACAGATACGCAGTATTTT.